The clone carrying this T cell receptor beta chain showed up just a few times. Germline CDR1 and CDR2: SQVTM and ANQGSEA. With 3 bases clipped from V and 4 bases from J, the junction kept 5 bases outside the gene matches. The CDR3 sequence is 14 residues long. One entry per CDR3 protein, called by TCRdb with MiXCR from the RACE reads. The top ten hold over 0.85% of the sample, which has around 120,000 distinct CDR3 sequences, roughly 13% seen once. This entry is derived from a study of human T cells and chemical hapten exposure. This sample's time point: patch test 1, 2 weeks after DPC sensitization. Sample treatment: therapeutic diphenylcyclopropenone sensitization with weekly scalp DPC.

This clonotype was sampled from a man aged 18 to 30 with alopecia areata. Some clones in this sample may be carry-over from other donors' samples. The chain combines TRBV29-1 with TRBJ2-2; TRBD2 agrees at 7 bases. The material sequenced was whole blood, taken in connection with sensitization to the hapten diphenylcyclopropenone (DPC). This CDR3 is CSVDGGGSTGELFF. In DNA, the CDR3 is TGCAGCGTTGACGGGGGAGGGAGCACCGGGGAGCTGTTTTTT.